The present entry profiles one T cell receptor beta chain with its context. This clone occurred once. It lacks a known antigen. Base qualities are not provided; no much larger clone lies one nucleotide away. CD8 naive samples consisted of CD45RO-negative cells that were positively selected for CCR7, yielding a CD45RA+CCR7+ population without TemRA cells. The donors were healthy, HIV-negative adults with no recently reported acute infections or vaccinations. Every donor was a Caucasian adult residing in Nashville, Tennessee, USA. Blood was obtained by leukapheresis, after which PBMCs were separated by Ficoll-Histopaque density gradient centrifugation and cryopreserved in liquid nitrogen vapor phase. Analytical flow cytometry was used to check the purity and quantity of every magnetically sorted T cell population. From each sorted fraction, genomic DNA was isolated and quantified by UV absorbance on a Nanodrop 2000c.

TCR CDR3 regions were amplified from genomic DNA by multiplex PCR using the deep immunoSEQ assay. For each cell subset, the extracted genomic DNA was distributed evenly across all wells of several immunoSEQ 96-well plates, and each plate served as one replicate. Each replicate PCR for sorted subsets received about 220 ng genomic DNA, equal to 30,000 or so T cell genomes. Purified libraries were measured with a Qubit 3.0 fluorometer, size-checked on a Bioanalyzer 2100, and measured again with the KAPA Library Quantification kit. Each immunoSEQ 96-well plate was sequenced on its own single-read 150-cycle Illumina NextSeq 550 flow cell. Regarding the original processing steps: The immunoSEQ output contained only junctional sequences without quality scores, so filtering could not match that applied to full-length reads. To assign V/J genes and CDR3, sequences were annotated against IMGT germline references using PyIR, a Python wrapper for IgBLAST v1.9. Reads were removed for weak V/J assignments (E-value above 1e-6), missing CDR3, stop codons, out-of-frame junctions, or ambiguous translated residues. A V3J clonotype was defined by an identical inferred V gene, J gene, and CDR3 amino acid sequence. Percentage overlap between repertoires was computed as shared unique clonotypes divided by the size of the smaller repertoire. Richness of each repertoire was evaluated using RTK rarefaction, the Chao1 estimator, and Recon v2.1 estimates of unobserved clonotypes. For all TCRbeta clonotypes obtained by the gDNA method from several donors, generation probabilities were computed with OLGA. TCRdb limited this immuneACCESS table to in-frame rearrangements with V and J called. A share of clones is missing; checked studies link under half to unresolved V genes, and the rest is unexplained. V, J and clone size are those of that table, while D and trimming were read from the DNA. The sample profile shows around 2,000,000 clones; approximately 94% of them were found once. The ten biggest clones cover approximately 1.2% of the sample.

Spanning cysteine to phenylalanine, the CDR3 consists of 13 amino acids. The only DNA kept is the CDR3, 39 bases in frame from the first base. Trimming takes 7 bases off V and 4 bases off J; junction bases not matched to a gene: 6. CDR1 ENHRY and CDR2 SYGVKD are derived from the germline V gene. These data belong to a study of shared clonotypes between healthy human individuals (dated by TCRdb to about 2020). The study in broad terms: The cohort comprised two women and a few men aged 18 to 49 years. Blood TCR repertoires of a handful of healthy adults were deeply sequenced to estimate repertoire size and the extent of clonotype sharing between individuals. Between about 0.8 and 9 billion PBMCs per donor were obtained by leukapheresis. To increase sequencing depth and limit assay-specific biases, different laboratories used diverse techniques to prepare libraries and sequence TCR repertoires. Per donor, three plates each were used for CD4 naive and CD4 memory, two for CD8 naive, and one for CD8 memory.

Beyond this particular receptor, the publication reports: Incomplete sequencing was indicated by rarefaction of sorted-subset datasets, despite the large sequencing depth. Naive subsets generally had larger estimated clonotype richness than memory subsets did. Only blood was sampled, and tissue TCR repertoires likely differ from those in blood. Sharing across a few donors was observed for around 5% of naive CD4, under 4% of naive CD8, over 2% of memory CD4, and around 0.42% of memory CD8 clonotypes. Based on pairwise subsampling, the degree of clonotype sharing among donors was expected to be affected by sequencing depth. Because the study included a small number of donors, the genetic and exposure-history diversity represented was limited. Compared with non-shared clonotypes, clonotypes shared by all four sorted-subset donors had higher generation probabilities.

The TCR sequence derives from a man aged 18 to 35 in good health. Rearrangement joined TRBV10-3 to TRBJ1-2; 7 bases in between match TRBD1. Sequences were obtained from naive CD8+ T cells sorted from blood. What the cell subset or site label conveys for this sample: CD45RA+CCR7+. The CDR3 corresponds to CAITPGQLYGYTF. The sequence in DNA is TGTGCCATCACCCCGGGACAGCTCTATGGCTACACCTTC.